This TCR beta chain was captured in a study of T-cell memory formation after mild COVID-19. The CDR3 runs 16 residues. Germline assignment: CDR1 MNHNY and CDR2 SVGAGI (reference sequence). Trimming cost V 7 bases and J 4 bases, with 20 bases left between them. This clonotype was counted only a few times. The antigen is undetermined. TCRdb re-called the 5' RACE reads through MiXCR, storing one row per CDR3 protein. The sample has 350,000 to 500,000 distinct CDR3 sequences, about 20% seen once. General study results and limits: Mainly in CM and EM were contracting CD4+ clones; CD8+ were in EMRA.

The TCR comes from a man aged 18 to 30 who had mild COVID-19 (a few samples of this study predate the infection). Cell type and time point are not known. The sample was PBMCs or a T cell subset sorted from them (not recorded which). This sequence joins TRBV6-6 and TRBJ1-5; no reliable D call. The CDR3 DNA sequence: TGTGCCAGCATCAAAACGGTAGGGCAAGTAAATCAGCCCCAGCATTTT. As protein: CASIKTVGQVNQPQHF.